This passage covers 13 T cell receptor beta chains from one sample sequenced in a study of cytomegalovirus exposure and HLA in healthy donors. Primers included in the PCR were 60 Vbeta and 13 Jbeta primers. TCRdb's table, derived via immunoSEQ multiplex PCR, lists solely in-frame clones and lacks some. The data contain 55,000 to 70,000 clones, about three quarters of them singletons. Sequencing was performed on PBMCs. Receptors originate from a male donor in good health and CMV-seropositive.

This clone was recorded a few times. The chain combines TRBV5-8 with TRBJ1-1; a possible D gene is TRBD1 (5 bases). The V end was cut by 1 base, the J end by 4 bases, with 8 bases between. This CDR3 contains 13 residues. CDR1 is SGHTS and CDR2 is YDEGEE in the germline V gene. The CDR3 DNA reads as TGTGCCAGCAGCTTGTGGGGCGGCACTGAAGCTTTCTTT. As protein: CASSLWGGTEAFF.

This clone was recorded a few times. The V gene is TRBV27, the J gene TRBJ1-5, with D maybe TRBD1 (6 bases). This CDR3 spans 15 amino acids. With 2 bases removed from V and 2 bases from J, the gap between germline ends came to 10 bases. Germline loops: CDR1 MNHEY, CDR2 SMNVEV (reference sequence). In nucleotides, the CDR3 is TGTGCCAGCAGTTTAAAGGGGGACGGCAATCAGCCCCAGCATTTT. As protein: CASSLKGDGNQPQHF.

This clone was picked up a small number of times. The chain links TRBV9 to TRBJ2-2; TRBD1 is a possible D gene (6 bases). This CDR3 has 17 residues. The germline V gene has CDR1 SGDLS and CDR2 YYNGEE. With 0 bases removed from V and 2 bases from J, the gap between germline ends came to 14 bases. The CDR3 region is CASSVGDTRRNTGELFF. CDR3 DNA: TGTGCCAGCAGCGTAGGGGACACCCGGCGAAACACCGGGGAGCTGTTTTTT.

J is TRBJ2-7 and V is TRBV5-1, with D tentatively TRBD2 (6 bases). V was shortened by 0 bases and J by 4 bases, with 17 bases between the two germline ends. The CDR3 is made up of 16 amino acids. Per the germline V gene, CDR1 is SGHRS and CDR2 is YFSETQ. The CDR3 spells CASSLVLGGGRYEQYF. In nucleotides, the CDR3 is TGCGCCAGCAGCTTGGTCTTGGGGGGAGGACGGTACGAGCAGTACTTC.

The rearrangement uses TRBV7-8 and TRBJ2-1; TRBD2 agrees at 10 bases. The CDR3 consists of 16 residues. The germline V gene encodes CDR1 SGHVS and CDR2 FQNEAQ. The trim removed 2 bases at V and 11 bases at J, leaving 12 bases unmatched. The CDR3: CASSLPGLAGADKQFF. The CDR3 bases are TGTGCCAGCAGCTTACCTGGGCTAGCGGGAGCTGATAAGCAGTTCTTC. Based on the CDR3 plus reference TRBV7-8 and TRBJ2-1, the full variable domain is GAGVSQSPRYKVAKRGQDVALRCDPISGHVSLFWYQQALGQGPEFLTYFQNEAQLDKSGLPSDRFFAERPEGSVSTLKIQRTQQEDSAVYLCASSLPGLAGADKQFFGPGTRLTVL.

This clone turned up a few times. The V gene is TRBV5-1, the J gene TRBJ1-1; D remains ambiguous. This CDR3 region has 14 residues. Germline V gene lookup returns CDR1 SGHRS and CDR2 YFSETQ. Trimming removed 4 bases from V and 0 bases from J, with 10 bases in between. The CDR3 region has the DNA TGCGCCAGCAGCCCATACGGGGTGAACACTGAAGCTTTCTTT. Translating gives CASSPYGVNTEAFF.

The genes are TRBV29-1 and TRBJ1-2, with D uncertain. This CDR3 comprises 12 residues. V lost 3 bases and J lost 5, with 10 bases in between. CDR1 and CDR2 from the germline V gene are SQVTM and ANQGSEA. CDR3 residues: CSVETGEYGYTF. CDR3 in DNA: TGCAGCGTTGAGACGGGAGAGTATGGCTACACCTTC.

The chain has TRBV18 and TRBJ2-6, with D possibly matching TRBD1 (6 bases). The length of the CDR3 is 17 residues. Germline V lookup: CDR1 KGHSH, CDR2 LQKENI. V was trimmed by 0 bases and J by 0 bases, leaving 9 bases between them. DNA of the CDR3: TGTGCCAGCTCACCACCGGGACACCTCTCTGGGGCCAACGTCCTGACTTTC. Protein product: CASSPPGHLSGANVLTF.

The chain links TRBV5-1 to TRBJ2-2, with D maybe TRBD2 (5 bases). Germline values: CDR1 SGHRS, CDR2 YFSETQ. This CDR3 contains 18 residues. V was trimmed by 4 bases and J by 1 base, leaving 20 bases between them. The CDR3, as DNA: TGCGCCAGCAGCCCCCGAGAGGGCTTCCCCGGGAACACCGGGGAGCTGTTTTTT. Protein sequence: CASSPREGFPGNTGELFF.

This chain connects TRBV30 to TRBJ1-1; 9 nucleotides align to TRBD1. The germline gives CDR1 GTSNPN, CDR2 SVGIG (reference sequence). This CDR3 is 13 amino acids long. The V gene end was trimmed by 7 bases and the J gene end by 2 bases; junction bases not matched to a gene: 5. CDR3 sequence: CAFGTGFNTEAFF. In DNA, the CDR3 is TGTGCCTTCGGGACAGGGTTTAACACTGAAGCTTTCTTT.

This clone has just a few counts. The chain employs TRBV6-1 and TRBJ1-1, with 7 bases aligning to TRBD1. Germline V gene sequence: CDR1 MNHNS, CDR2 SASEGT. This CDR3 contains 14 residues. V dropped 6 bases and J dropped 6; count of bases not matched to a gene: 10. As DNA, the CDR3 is TGTGCCAGCAGGAGGGGATTAGGGGGCGCTGAAGCTTTCTTT. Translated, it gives CASRRGLGGAEAFF.

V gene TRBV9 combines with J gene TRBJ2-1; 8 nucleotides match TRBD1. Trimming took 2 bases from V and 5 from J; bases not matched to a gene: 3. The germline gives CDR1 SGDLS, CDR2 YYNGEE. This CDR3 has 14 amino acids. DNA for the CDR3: TGTGCCAGCAGCGTTCAGGGGGCTCACAATGAGCAGTTCTTC. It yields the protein CASSVQGAHNEQFF.

CDR3 residues: CKGGNYGYTF. The CDR3 DNA is TGTAAAGGGGGAAACTATGGCTACACCTTC. The chain couples TRBV21-1 to TRBJ1-2; the table assigns TRBD1, which was not confirmed against the DNA. TRBV21-1 is described as a pseudogene. The CDR3 has 10 residues.